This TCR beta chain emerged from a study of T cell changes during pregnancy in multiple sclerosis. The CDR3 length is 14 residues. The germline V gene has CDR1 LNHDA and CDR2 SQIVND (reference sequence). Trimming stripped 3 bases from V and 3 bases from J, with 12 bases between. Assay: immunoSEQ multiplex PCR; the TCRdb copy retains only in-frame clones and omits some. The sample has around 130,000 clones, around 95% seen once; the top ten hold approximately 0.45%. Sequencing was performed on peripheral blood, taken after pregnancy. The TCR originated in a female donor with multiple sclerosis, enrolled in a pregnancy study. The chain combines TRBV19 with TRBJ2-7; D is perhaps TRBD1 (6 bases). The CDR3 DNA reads TGTGCCAGTAGTATGTTCGGACAGTTCTACGAGCAGTACTTC. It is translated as CASSMFGQFYEQYF. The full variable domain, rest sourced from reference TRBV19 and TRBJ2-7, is DGGITQSPKYLFRKEGQNVTLSCEQNLNHDAMYWYRQDPGQGLRLIYYSQIVNDFQKGDIAEGYSVSREKKESFPLTVTSAQKNPTAFYLCASSMFGQFYEQYFGPGTRLTVT.